One and the same sample provided the 3 T cell receptor beta chains below, sequenced in a study of blood T cell repertoires in COVID-19. Profiling relied on immunoSEQ multiplex PCR, and the TCRdb table lists in-frame clones only, not all of them. Altogether more than 120,000 clones are present, approximately 90% being singletons, with the ten largest covering 0.95%. The sequenced sample consisted of peripheral blood. These receptors came from a woman in her 50s with acute or convalescent COVID-19.

The count of this clone is one. The chain joins TRBV29-1 to TRBJ1-1; a weak D match, TRBD1 (6 bases). Germline assignment: CDR1 SQVTM and CDR2 ANQGSEA. This CDR3 has 13 amino acids. Deletions cut 5 bases from V and 3 bases from J, with 13 bases between. The DNA for the CDR3 is TGCAGCGTTTGGCGGGGGGCAGACACTGAAGCTTTCTTT. This sequence encodes CSVWRGADTEAFF.

This chain connects TRBV4-2 to TRBJ1-1, with TRBD1 as a possible D gene (5 bases). The germline V gene encodes CDR1 LGHNA and CDR2 YNFKEQ. Trimming cost V 0 bases and J 9 bases, with 17 bases left between them. CDR3 length: 15 amino acids. CDR3 DNA sequence: TGTGCCAGCAGCCAAGATCGTAGGGCAGGGCTAAAAGCTTTCTTT. Translating gives CASSQDRRAGLKAFF.

V and J are TRBV19 and TRBJ2-6, with TRBD1 matching 7 bases. The CDR3 runs to 16 residues. Germline-derived CDR1 and CDR2 are LNHDA and SQIVND (reference sequence). V shed 3 bases, J shed 3 bases, and the junction held 5 bases outside the gene matches. The CDR3 sequence is CASSMDRKSGANVLTF. CDR3 bases: TGTGCCAGTAGTATGGACAGGAAGAGTGGGGCCAACGTCCTGACTTTC.